The clone carrying this T cell receptor beta chain was seen at least ten times. Its antigen is not identified. The data belong to a study of T cells after yellow fever vaccination. General study results and limits: Detected again after the booster were most primary-vaccination clones, at nearly 97% CD4 and more than 70% CD8. Some clonotypes were seen in both the CD4 and the CD8 compartments. These made up a small share and likely arose from convergent recombination. Abundant clonotypes from the bulk population could contaminate FACS-sorted repertoires.

Production of TCR cDNA was by 5'RACE template switching, which also added a universal primer site and UMIs. TCRdb re-analysed the 5' RACE reads in MiXCR, keeping a single row per CDR3 protein. The sample carries 450,000 to 650,000 distinct CDR3 sequences, 13% recorded once. This TCR was recovered from a man in his thirties or forties who received the YFV17D yellow fever vaccine. The input for sequencing was PBMCs, taken on the day of the yellow fever booster vaccination.

The CDR3 sequence: CASSLGLSNQPQHF. CDR3 nucleotide sequence: TGTGCCAGCAGCTTGGGGCTTAGCAATCAGCCCCAGCATTTT. The chain recombines TRBV5-8 with TRBJ1-5; D not resolved. CDR3 length equals 14 residues. The germline CDR1 and CDR2 sequences are SGHTS and YDEGEE. Trimming removed 0 bases from V and 0 bases from J, with 4 bases in between.